This T cell receptor beta chain emerged from a study of shared clonotypes between healthy human individuals. Clones were sequenced by immunoSEQ multiplex PCR, and TCRdb holds only the in-frame ones, with some missing. The sample holds 2 million to 2.5 million clones; 92% are singletons and the top ten take about 0.41%. To note about this clone: Other DNA sequences in this sample translate to the same CDR3.

The V end lost 2 bases, the J end lost 3 bases, and 8 bases lay between the germline ends. This CDR3 is built from 13 residues. The germline V gene encodes CDR1 KGHSH and CDR2 LQKENI. This sequence originates from a man aged 18 to 30 in good health. Some clones in this sample may be carry-over from other donors' samples. Sequences were obtained from naive CD4+ T cells from PBMCs. The subset here: CD45RA+ positively selected. The V call is TRBV18, the J call TRBJ2-7; D is possibly TRBD1 (6 bases). The DNA of the CDR3 is TGTGCCAGCTCACCAGGACAGTACTACGAGCAGTACTTC. Encoded protein: CASSPGQYYEQYF.